This T cell receptor (beta chain) came from a study of control samples from healthy donors and cancer patients. V lost 8 bases to trimming and J lost 4 bases, with 11 bases between them. CDR1 is MNHEY, CDR2 SVGAGI, per germline. The CDR3 is 13 residues long. Generated by immunoSEQ multiplex PCR, the TCRdb table keeps only in-frame clones and is missing some. Of tens of thousands of clones listed, roughly 90% were seen once; the top ten hold approximately 14%. The TCR sequence derives from a woman aged 70 to 79 in good health. Input material: blood. The chain links TRBV6-5 to TRBJ2-2; D is ambiguous. Here the CDR3 DNA reads TGTGCCAGCCTCCTCGGGCCCACCGGGGAGCTGTTTTTT. This sequence encodes CASLLGPTGELFF.